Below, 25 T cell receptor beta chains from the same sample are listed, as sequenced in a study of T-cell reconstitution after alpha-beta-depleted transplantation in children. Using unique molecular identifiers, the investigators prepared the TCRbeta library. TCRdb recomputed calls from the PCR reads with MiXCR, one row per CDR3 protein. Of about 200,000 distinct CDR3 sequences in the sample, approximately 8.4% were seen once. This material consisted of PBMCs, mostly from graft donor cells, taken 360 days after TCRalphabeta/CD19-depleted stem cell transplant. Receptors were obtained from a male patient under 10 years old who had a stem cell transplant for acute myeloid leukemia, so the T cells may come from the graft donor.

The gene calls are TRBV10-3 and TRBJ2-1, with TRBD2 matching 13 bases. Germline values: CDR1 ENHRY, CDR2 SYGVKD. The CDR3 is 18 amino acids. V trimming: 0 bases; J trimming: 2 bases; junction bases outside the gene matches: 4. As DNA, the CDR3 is TGTGCCATCAGTGAGTCGGGCACTAGCGGGGGGGCCTACAATGAGCAGTTCTTC. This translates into CAISESGTSGGAYNEQFF.

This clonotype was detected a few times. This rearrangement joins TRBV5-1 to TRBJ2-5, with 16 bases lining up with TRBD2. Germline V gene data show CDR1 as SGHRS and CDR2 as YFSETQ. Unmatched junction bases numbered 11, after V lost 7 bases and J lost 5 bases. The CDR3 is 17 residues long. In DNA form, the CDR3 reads TGCGCCAGCGGGAGAGAGGGACTAGCGGGAGGGCCCGAGACCCAGTACTTC. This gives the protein CASGREGLAGGPETQYF.

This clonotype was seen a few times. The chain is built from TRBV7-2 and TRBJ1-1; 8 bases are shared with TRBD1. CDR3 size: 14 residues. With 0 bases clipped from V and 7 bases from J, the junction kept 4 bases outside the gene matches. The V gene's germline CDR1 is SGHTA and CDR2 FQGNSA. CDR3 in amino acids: CASSLAQGAVEAFF. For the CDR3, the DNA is TGTGCCAGCAGCTTAGCGCAGGGGGCGGTTGAAGCTTTCTTT. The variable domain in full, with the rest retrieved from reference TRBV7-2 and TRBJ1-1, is GAGVSQSPSNKVTEKGKDVELRCDPISGHTALYWYRQSLGQGLEFLIYFQGNSAPDKSGLPSDRFSAERTGGSVSTLTIQRTQQEDSAVYLCASSLAQGAVEAFFGQGTRLTVV.

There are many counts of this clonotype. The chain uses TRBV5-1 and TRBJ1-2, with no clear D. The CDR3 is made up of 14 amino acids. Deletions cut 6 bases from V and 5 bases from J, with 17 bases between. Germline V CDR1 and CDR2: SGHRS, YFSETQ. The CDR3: CASTTDRSTYGYTF. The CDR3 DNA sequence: TGCGCCAGCACCACTGACCGGAGCACTTATGGCTACACCTTC. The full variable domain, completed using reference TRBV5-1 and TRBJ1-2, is KAGVTQTPRYLIKTRGQQVTLSCSPISGHRSVSWYQQTPGQGLQFLFEYFSETQRNKGNFPGRFSGRQFSNSRSEMNVSTLELGDSALYLCASTTDRSTYGYTFGSGTRLTVV.

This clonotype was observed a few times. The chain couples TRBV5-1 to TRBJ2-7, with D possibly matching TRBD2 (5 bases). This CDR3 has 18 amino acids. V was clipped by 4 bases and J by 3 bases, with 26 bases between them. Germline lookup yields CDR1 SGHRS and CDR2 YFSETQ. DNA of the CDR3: TGCGCCAGCAGCCCCGTCTCACTAGACCGAGCTCAAGACTACGAGCAGTACTTC. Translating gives CASSPVSLDRAQDYEQYF.

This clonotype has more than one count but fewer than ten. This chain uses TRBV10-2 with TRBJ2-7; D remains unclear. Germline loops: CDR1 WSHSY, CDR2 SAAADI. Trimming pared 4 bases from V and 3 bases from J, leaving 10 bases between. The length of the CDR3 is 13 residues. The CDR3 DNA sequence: TGCGCCAGCAGTGTAGGCTTTAACTACGAGCAGTACGTC. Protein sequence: CASSVGFNYEQYV.

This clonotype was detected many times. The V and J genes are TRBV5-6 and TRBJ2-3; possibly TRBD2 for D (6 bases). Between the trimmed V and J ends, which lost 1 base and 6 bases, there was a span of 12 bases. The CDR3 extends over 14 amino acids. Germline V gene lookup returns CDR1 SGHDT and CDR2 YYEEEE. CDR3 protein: CASSLSPGEDTQYF. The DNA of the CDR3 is TGTGCCAGCAGCTTGTCCCCGGGGGAGGATACGCAGTATTTT.

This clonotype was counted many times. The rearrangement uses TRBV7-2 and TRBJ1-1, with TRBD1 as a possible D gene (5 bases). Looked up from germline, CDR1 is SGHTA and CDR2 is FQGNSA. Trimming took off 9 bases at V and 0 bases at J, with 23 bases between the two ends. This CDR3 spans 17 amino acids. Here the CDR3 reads CASRRDPTAWVNTEAFF. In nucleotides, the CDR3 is TGTGCCAGTCGCCGGGACCCCACAGCTTGGGTGAACACTGAAGCTTTCTTT.

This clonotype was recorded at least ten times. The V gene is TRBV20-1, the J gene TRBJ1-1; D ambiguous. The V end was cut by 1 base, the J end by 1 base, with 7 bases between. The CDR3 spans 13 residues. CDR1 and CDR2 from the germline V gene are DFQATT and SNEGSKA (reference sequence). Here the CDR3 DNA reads TGCAGTGCTAGAGTTACAAGGAACACTGAAGCTTTCTTT. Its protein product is CSARVTRNTEAFF.

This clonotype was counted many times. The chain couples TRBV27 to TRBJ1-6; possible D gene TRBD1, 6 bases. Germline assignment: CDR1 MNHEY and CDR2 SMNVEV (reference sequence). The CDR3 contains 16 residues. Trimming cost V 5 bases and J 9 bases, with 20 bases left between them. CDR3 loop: CASSPLSTGEGSPLHF. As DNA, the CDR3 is TGTGCCAGCAGTCCACTATCGACAGGCGAAGGTTCACCCCTCCACTTT.

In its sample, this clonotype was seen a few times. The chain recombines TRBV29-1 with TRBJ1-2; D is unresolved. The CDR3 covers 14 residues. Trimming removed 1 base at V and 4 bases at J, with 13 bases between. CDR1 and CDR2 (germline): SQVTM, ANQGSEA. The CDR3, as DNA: TGCAGCGTTGAAGTCTCAGACGAGTCCTATGGCTACACCTTC. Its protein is CSVEVSDESYGYTF.

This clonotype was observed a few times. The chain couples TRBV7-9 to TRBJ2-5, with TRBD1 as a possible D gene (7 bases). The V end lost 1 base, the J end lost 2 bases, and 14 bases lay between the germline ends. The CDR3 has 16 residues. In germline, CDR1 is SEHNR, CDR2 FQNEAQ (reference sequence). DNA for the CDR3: TGTGCCAGCAGCTTAGGTCAGGGGGGATCGCAAGAGACCCAGTACTTC. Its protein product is CASSLGQGGSQETQYF.

CDR3 sequence reads: CASSMREGAETQYF. The CDR3 DNA follows: TGCGCCAGCAGCATGAGGGAGGGCGCGGAGACCCAGTACTTC. The chain is built from TRBV5-1 and TRBJ2-5, with 7 positions matching TRBD2. V lost 4 bases, J lost 5 bases, and 8 bases stayed unmatched. CDR3 length: 14 amino acids. Germline V CDR1 and CDR2: SGHRS, YFSETQ.

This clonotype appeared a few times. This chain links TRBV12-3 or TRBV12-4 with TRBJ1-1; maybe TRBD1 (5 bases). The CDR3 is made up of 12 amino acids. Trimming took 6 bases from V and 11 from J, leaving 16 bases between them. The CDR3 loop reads CASRGPAGRAFF. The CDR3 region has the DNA TGTGCCAGCAGGGGACCGGCTGGGCGGGCTTTCTTT.

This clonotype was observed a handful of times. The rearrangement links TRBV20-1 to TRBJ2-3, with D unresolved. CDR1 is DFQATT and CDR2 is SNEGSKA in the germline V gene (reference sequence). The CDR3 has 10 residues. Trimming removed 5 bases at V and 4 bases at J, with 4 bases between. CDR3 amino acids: CSAGPDTQYF. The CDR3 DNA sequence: TGCAGTGCTGGGCCAGATACGCAGTATTTT.

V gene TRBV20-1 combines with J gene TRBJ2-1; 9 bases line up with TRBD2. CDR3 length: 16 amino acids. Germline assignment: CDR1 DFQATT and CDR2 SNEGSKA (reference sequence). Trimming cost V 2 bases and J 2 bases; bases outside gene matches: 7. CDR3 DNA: TGCAGTGCTAGAAAGATCGGCGGGAGGGCCTACAATGAGCAGTTCTTC. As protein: CSARKIGGRAYNEQFF.

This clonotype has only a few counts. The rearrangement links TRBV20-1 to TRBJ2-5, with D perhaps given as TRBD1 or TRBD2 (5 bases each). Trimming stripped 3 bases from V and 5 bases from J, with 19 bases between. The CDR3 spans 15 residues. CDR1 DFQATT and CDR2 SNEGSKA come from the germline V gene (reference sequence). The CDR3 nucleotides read TGCAGTGCTAGGGGGGATCTGGGGTTTGATGAGACCCAGTACTTC. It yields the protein CSARGDLGFDETQYF.

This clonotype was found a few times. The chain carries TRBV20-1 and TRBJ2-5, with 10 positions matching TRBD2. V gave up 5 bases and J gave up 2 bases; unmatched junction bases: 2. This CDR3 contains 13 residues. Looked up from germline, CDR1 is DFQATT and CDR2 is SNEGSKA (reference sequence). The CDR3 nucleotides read TGCAGTGCTCGGACTAGCGGACAAGAGACCCAGTACTTC. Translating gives CSARTSGQETQYF.

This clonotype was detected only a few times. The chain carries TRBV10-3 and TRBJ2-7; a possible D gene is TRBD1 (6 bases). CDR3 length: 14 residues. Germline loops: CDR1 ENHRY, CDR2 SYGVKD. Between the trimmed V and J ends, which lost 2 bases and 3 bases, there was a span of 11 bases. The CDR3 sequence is CAISEGDNDYEQYV. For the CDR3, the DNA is TGTGCCATCAGTGAGGGGGACAACGACTACGAGCAGTACGTC.

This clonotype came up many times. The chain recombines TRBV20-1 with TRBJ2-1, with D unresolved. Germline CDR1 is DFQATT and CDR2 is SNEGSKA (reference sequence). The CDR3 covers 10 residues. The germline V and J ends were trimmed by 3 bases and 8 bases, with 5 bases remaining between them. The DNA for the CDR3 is TGCAGTGCTAGTGTCGATGAGCAGTTCTTC. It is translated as CSASVDEQFF.

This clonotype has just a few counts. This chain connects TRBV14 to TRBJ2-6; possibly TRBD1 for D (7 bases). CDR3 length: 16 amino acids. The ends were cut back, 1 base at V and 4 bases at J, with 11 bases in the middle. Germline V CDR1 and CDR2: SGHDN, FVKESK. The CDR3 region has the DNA TGTGCCAGCAGCCAAGGCGGGACAGCAGGGGCCAACGTCCTGACTTTC. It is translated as CASSQGGTAGANVLTF.

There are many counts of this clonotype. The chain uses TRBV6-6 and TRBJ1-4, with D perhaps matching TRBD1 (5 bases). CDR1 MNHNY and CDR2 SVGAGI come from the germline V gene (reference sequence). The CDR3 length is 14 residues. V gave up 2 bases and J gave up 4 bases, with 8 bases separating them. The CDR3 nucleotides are TGTGCCAGCAGTTACGGCGGGGGTAATGAAAAACTGTTTTTT. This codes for CASSYGGGNEKLFF.

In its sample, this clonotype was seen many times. The CDR3 coding sequence is TGTGCCAGCAGCCGGGACATAGCCGGGGAGCTGTTTTTT. Protein product: CASSRDIAGELFF. This chain connects TRBV12-3 or TRBV12-4 to TRBJ2-2, with D perhaps matching TRBD1 (6 bases). Trimming removed 6 bases at V and 6 bases at J, with 11 bases between. CDR3 length equals 13 residues.

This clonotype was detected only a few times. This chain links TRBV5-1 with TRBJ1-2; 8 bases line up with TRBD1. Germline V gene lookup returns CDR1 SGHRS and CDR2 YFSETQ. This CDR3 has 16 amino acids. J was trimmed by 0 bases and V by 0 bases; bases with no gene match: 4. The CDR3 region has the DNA TGCGCCAGCAGCTTGGGGACAGGGAGCCCTAACTATGGCTACACCTTC. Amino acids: CASSLGTGSPNYGYTF.

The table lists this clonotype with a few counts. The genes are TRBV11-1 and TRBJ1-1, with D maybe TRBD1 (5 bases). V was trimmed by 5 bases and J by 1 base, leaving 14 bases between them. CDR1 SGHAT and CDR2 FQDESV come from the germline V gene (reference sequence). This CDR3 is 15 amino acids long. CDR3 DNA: TGTGCCAGCAGCCGGGGACCGGGGAAGAACACTGAAGCTTTCTTT. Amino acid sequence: CASSRGPGKNTEAFF. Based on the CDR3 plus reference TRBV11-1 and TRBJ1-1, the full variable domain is EAEVAQSPRYKITEKSQAVAFWCDPISGHATLYWYRQILGQGPELLVQFQDESVVDDSQLPKDRFSAERLKGVDSTLKIQPAELGDSAMYLCASSRGPGKNTEAFFGQGTRLTVV.